This T cell receptor beta chain is drawn from a study of cytomegalovirus exposure and HLA in healthy donors. On the study more broadly: Findings of an earlier analysis included about 100 million unique TCR beta sequences from roughly 190 million T cells. Study observations and caveats: Among TCR beta chains of equal frequency, HLA-associated ones were more clonally expanded in a later analysis. At a 0.05 false discovery rate, a later analysis found 18,000 or so TCR beta sequences to be associated with HLA alleles. V- and J-gene trimming of TCR beta was linked (in a later analysis) to a missense DCLRE1C variant.

Germline CDR1 reads SGHRS; CDR2 reads YFSETQ. V lost 6 bases, J lost 5 bases, and 9 bases stayed unmatched. The CDR3 consists of 14 residues. The PCR made use of 60 Vbeta and 13 Jbeta primers. The data were produced by immunoSEQ multiplex PCR, yet TCRdb's version contains in-frame clones alone and is incomplete. The repertoire holds approximately 150,000 clones, 60% to 80% seen once, with under 1.5% in the top ten. As to this clone: What it recognizes is unknown.

The rearrangement uses TRBV5-1 and TRBJ2-7, with TRBD2 matching 9 bases. Material: PBMCs. The receptor's source is a man in his fifties or sixties in good health and CMV-seronegative. The CDR3 region is CASTWAGGSHEQYF. The CDR3 coding sequence is TGCGCCAGCACCTGGGCGGGAGGGAGTCACGAGCAGTACTTC.